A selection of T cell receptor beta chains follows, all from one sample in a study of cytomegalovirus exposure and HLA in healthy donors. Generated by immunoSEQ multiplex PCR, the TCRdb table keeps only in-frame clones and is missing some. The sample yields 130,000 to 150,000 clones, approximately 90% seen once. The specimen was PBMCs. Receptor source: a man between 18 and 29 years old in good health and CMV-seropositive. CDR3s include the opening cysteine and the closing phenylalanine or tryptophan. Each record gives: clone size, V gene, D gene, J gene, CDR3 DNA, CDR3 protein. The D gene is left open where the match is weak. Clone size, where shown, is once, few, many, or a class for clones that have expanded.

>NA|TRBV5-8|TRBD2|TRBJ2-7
TGTGCCAGCAGCCTTGGGGGGGGTGGCTACGAGCAGTACTTC
CASSLGGGGYEQYF
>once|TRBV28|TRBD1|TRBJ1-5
TGTGCCAGCAGTTGGGCGGGGGACAGGGTTAATCAGCCCCAGCATTTT
CASSWAGDRVNQPQHF
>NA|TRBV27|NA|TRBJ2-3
TGTGCCAGCAGTTTAGTATTCTCAGATACGCAGTATTTT
CASSLVFSDTQYF
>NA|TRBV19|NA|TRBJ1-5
TGTGCCAGTAGGGAGACAGGCCTTCAGCCCCAGCATTTT
CASRETGLQPQHF
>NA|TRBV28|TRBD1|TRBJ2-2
TGTGCCAGCAGTTTATCCCCCGGGACAGGGGGCGAAATTTCCACCGGGGAGCTGTTTTTT
CASSLSPGTGGEISTGELFF
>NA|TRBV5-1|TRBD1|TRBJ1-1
TGCGCCAGCAGCTCGGGACAGTTAGTTACTGAAGCTTTCTTT
CASSSGQLVTEAFF
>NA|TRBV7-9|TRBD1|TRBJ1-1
TGTGCCTCTTCACCGGGACAGTGGAACACTGAAGCTTTCTTT
CASSPGQWNTEAFF
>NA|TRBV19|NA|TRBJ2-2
TGTGCCAGTAGTATGGGGCAGAACACCGGGGAGCTGTTTTTT
CASSMGQNTGELFF
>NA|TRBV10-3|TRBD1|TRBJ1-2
TGTGCCATCAGTGAGTCTGACAGGGGAGGCGGCTACACCTTC
CAISESDRGGGYTF
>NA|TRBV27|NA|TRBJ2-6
TGTGCCAGCAGTTTATGGTTGGGGAGAGATGGGGCCAACGTCCTGACTTTC
CASSLWLGRDGANVLTF
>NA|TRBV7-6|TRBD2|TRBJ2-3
TGTGCCAGCAGCCCTTGGACTAGCGGCACAGATACGCAGTATTTT
CASSPWTSGTDTQYF
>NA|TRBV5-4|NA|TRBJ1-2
TGTGCCAGCACCCACCCCGCGGGGACTCCTAACTATGGCTACACCTTC
CASTHPAGTPNYGYTF
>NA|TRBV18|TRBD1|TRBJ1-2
TGTGCCAGCTCACCGAAGGGGGTCAGGGGGGCTGGCTACACCTTC
CASSPKGVRGAGYTF
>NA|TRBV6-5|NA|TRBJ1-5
TGTGCCAGCAGTTCCTCGGGAGTAGTCATTCAGCCCCAGCATTTT
CASSSSGVVIQPQHF
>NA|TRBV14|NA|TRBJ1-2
TGTGCCAGCAGCCAAGGACAGAGCTATGGCTACACCTTC
CASSQGQSYGYTF
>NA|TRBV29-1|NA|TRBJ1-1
TGCAGCGTTGAATCTCCAGTCTCTTCCGAAGCTTTCTTT
CSVESPVSSEAFF
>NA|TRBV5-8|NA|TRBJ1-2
TGTGCCAGCAGCTCCCGACAGGATTCATATGGCTACACCTTC
CASSSRQDSYGYTF
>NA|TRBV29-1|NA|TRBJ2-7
TGCAGCGTTGAAGCAGAGGATAACTACGAGCAGTACTTC
CSVEAEDNYEQYF
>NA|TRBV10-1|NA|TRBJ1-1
TGCGCCAGCAGGGACACCCTGAACACTGAAGCTTTCTTT
CASRDTLNTEAFF
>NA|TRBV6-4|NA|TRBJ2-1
TGTGCCAGCAGTGACTCGAGTGCTAGGTCCAATGAGCAGTTCTTC
CASSDSSARSNEQFF
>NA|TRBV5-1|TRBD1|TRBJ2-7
TGCGCCAGCAGGACAGGGGTCGGAAGCTCCTACGAGCAGTACTTC
CASRTGVGSSYEQYF
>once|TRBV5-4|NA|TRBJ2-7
TGTGCCAGCACCGGTGGTGGAGACGAGCAGTACTTC
CASTGGGDEQYF
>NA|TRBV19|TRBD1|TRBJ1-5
TGTGCCAGTAGTCCCCGGACAGGCGGCCTCAATCAGCCCCAGCATTTT
CASSPRTGGLNQPQHF
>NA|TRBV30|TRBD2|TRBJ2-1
TGTGCCTGGAGTGAGACTAGCGGGAGCGGCGGTGAGCAGTTCTTC
CAWSETSGSGGEQFF
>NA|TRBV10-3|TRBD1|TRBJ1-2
TGTGCCATCAGTGAGGGGAGAGGGGGCGGCTACACCTTC
CAISEGRGGGYTF
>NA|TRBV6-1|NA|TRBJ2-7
TGTGCCAGCAGTGAGTTATTAGGGAGCTCCTACGAGCAGTACTTC
CASSELLGSSYEQYF
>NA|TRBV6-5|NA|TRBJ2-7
TGTGCCACGGGGGACCCGGACTACGAGCAGTACTTC
CATGDPDYEQYF
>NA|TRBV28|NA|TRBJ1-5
TGTGCCAGCAGTTTAGGGGGCAGGGGTCACAATCAGCCCCAGCATTTT
CASSLGGRGHNQPQHF
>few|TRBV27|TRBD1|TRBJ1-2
TGTGCCAGCAGTCCGGGACAGCTTTACTCTTTTTATGGCTACACCTTC
CASSPGQLYSFYGYTF
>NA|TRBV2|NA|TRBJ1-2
TGTGCCAGCAGACTTTTAGATGGCTACACCTTC
CASRLLDGYTF
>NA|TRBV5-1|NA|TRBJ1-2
TGCGCCAGCAGCTTGGCCTTATGGGGACTAGGCTACACCTTC
CASSLALWGLGYTF
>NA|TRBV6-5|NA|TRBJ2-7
TGTGCCAGCAGTTACTCGGGCGGGATTGGTTACGAGCAGTACTTC
CASSYSGGIGYEQYF
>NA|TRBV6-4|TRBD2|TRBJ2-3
TGTGCCAGCAGTGCCGGGGAGGGAACAGATACGCAGTATTTT
CASSAGEGTDTQYF
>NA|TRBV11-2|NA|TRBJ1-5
TGTGCCAGCAGCTTAGGGAGCGGGGGGACTCAGCCCCAGCATTTT
CASSLGSGGTQPQHF
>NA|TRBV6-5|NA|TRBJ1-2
TGTGCCGCGCGGGGGGAGGTAGACTATGGCTACACCTTC
CAARGEVDYGYTF
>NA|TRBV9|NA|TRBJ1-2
TGTGCCAGCAGCGTAGAACTGCGGTTCAACTATGGCTACACCTTC
CASSVELRFNYGYTF
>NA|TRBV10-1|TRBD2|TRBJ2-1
TGCGCCAGCAGTGAGTTTTCGGGAGGGGGGTCCTACAATGAGCAGTTCTTC
CASSEFSGGGSYNEQFF
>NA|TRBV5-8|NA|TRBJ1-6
TGTGCCAGCATCGGGGACACTTATAATTCACCCCTCCACTTT
CASIGDTYNSPLHF
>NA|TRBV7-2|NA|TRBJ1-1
TGTGCCAGCAGCTTGGCAGGTACGAACACTGAAGCTTTCTTT
CASSLAGTNTEAFF
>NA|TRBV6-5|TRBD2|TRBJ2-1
TGTGCCAGCAGTTACTCTAGCGGGGGATTCAATGAGCAGTTCTTC
CASSYSSGGFNEQFF
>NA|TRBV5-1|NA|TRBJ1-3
TGCGCCAGCAGCTTGGTAGGGGGATTCCTCTCTGGAAACACCATATATTTT
CASSLVGGFLSGNTIYF
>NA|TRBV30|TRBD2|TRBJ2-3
TGTGCCTGGACCACTAGCGGGAGGACAGATACGCAGTATTTT
CAWTTSGRTDTQYF
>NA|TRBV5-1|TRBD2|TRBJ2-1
TGCGCCAGCAGCCTAGCGGGAGGGTATGAGCAGTTCTTC
CASSLAGGYEQFF
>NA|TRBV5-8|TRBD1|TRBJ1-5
TGTGCCAGCCGGGACAGGGGAGCCTATCAGCCCCAGCATTTT
CASRDRGAYQPQHF
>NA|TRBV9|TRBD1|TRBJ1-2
TGTGCCAGCAGCGTAAGCGGGGGACAGGGGGGAGCGGATGGCTACACCTTC
CASSVSGGQGGADGYTF
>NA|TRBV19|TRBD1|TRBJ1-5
TGTGCCAGTAGTATAGTATGGGGACAGGTCCAAAATCAGCCCCAGCATTTT
CASSIVWGQVQNQPQHF
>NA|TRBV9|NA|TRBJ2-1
TGTGCCAGCAGCGTAGGGACGGGGAGAAATGGCAATGAGCAGTTCTTC
CASSVGTGRNGNEQFF
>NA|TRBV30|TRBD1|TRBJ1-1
TGTGCCTGGACCCTCATCCAGGGGGTGCCTGGCTTGAACACTGAAGCTTTCTTT
CAWTLIQGVPGLNTEAFF
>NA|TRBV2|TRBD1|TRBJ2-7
TGTGCCAGCAGAATGGGTGGGACAGATCTACTCTCCTACGAGCAGTACTTC
CASRMGGTDLLSYEQYF
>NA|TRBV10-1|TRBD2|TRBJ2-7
TGCGCCAGCAGTCGCCGGACTAGCGGGAGTAACGAGCAGTACTTC
CASSRRTSGSNEQYF
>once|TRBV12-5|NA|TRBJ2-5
TGTGCTAGTGGTTTGGCGGGGAACCAAGAGACCCAGTACTTC
CASGLAGNQETQYF
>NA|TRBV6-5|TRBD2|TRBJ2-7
TGTGCCAGCAGTAAATCGGGGGGACTCTCCTACGAGCAGTACTTC
CASSKSGGLSYEQYF
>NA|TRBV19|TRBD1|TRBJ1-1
TGTGCCAGTAGTAGCCCCCGGACAGGAGGGAACACTGAAGCTTTCTTT
CASSSPRTGGNTEAFF
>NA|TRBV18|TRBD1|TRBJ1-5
TGTGCCAGCTCATCGGGACAGGGGAATCAGCCCCAGCATTTT
CASSSGQGNQPQHF
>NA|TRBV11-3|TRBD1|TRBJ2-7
TGTGCCAGCAGCTTGGACAGGTTGAACGAGCAGTACTTC
CASSLDRLNEQYF
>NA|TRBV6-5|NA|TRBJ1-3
TGTGCCAGCAGTCGACGAGGAGACACCATATATTTT
CASSRRGDTIYF
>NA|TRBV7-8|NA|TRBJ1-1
TGTGCCAGCAGCCCTAACACAGGGAATCTGAACACTGAAGCTTTCTTT
CASSPNTGNLNTEAFF
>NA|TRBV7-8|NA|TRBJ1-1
TGTGCCAGCAGAGGACAGCCGAACACTGAAGCTTTCTTT
CASRGQPNTEAFF